The next 10 T cell receptor beta chains were all read from a single sample in a study of cytomegalovirus exposure and HLA in healthy donors. PCR involved 60 Vbeta and 13 Jbeta primers. TCRdb's copy holds only in-frame clones and misses some; the assay was immunoSEQ multiplex PCR. The sample comprises roughly 120,000 clones, around 80% of which are singletons, and around 1.4% rests with the top ten. Sequencing was done on a sample of PBMCs. Receptors originate from a woman aged 18 to 35 in good health and CMV-seronegative.

The J gene is TRBJ1-2, the V gene TRBV18; 7 bases match TRBD1. The CDR3 length is 16 residues. CDR1 is KGHSH, CDR2 LQKENI, per germline. V dropped 4 bases and J dropped 4; count of bases not matched to a gene: 12. CDR3 residues: CASSRGYGQDFYGYTF. The CDR3 nucleotides read TGTGCCAGCTCACGAGGGTACGGACAGGATTTCTATGGCTACACCTTC.

This chain connects TRBV4-1 to TRBJ1-1; 7 bases fit TRBD1. The CDR3 loop spans 17 amino acids. With V trimmed by 0 bases and J by 2 bases, 9 bases remained unmatched. Germline CDR1 MGHRA, CDR2 YSYEKL. This CDR3 reads CASSQDGLGQINTEAFF. CDR3 DNA sequence: TGCGCCAGCAGCCAAGATGGCTTGGGACAGATCAACACTGAAGCTTTCTTT.

This clone was observed once. This chain connects TRBV27 to TRBJ2-7, with TRBD2 matching over 7 bases. CDR1 is MNHEY and CDR2 is SMNVEV in the germline V gene (reference sequence). The CDR3 consists of 14 residues. The V segment lost 6 bases and the J segment 2 bases; nucleotides outside the gene matches: 7. This CDR3 reads CASSRTGGPYEQYF. CDR3 in DNA: TGTGCCAGCAGCCGGACGGGGGGACCCTACGAGCAGTACTTC.

This clone was picked up a small number of times. The V call is TRBV4-2, the J call TRBJ2-5; a possible D gene is TRBD1 (6 bases). CDR1 and CDR2 (germline): LGHNA, YNFKEQ. The CDR3 sequence is 12 residues long. The V end lost 9 bases, the J end lost 5 bases, and 13 bases lay between the germline ends. The CDR3 sequence: CASEDSHETQYF. Here the CDR3 DNA reads TGTGCCAGTGAGGACAGTCACGAGACCCAGTACTTC.

The gene calls are TRBV7-9 and TRBJ2-2, with D uncertain. CDR1 and CDR2 from the germline V gene are SEHNR and FQNEAQ (reference sequence). The CDR3 totals 13 residues. V was clipped by 6 bases and J by 1 base, with 6 bases between them. The chain's CDR3 is CASRQMNTGELFF. DNA of the CDR3: TGTGCCAGCAGACAGATGAACACCGGGGAGCTGTTTTTT.

The gene calls are TRBV27 and TRBJ1-1, with 8 bases fitting TRBD1. CDR3 length: 16 residues. J was trimmed by 3 bases and V by 6 bases; bases with no gene match: 12. Germline V gene data show CDR1 as MNHEY and CDR2 as SMNVEV (reference sequence). This CDR3 reads CASRSGGRGLYTEAFF. For the CDR3, the DNA is TGTGCCAGCAGGTCTGGGGGCAGGGGGCTGTACACTGAAGCTTTCTTT.

J is TRBJ1-6 and V is TRBV19; D is possibly TRBD1 (6 bases). Germline CDR1 LNHDA, CDR2 SQIVND (reference sequence). V lost 6 bases, J lost 9 bases, and 24 bases lay in between. The CDR3 has 17 residues. The CDR3 sequence is CASRVTHWTDSTSPLHF. The CDR3 DNA is TGTGCCAGTAGAGTGACCCACTGGACAGACTCAACTTCACCCCTCCACTTT.

The V call is TRBV4-1, the J call TRBJ2-7, with a tentative D call TRBD2 (7 bases). From germline, CDR1 is MGHRA and CDR2 YSYEKL. V was cut by 1 base and J by 2 bases, with 12 bases left in between. The CDR3 loop spans 15 amino acids. CDR3 sequence reads: CASSQVAGATYEQYF. As DNA, the CDR3 is TGCGCCAGCAGCCAAGTCGCGGGGGCTACCTACGAGCAGTACTTC.

This clone occurred once. Here the CDR3 reads CASSYIQGRNTEAFF. The DNA of the CDR3 is TGTGCCAGCAGTTATATTCAGGGCAGGAACACTGAAGCTTTCTTT. This sequence joins TRBV6-6 and TRBJ1-1; tentatively, D is TRBD1 (5 bases). This CDR3 contains 15 residues. The ends were cut back, 3 bases at V and 1 base at J, with 12 bases in the middle. Germline loops: CDR1 MNHNY, CDR2 SVGAGI (reference sequence).

The chain couples TRBV7-9 to TRBJ2-5; D might be TRBD2 (6 bases). There are 11 residues in the CDR3. Deletions cut 1 base from V and 11 bases from J, with 8 bases between. Germline V gives CDR1 SEHNR, CDR2 FQNEAQ (reference sequence). Written as DNA, the CDR3 is TGTGCCAGCAGCTTAGGACGGGAGCAGTACTTC. Its protein is CASSLGREQYF.